This TCR beta chain was profiled in a study of T cell repertoires in cytomegalovirus infection. The overall study: It was the public TCR beta signatures that indicated both CMV infection and matching HLA type.

MiXCR was run by TCRdb on the reads, yielding one entry per CDR3 protein. The sample consists of around 320,000 distinct CDR3 sequences, 9.5% of them appearing once. The CDR3 contains 14 residues. In germline, CDR1 is SGHTA, CDR2 FQGNSA. V dropped 5 bases and J dropped 10; count of bases not matched to a gene: 8. This clonotype showed up many times. The chain recombines TRBV7-2 with TRBJ1-6; 7 bases are shared with TRBD1. Sequencing was done on a sample of PBMCs. The sequence was obtained from a human donor in good health (CMV status not recorded). Some clones in this sample may be carry-over from other donors' samples. Here the CDR3 reads CASSASQGWSPLHF. The CDR3 region has the DNA TGTGCCAGCAGCGCGTCACAGGGGTGGTCACCCCTCCACTTT.